What follows describes a single T cell receptor (beta chain). Produced via immunoSEQ multiplex PCR; TCRdb's table is partial and in-frame only. This table holds 27,000 or so clones, around nine tenths found once. This sample stems from a study of T cell changes during pregnancy in multiple sclerosis. The sequence derives from a female donor with multiple sclerosis, enrolled in a pregnancy study. Sequenced material: CD8+ T cells from peripheral blood mononuclear cells, taken in the second trimester of pregnancy.

CDR3: CASSVGRGTNEKLFF. Written as DNA, the CDR3 is TGTGCCAGCAGCGTAGGGAGGGGAACTAATGAAAAACTGTTTTTT. This rearrangement joins TRBV9 to TRBJ1-4; maybe TRBD1 (5 bases). V lost 0 bases, J lost 1 base, and 7 bases lay in between. The CDR3 is 15 residues long. CDR1 and CDR2 (germline): SGDLS, YYNGEE.